This record looks at one TCR beta chain sequence and its context. The study ran its PCR with 60 Vbeta and 13 Jbeta primers. The assay was immunoSEQ multiplex PCR, and TCRdb's table has in-frame clones only and misses some. The data show 150,000 or so clones, with about 77% seen just once and 1.3% held by the top ten. This entry belongs to a study of cytomegalovirus exposure and HLA in healthy donors. The source material was PBMCs. The TCR originated in a man aged 25-45 years in good health and CMV-seronegative.

The CDR3 loop reads CASSVDSGGTTYEQYF. CDR3 sequence (DNA): TGTGCCAGCAGCGTAGACAGCGGTGGAACTACCTACGAGCAGTACTTC. The chain recombines TRBV9 with TRBJ2-5, with D perhaps matching TRBD2 (5 bases). The DNA end is more similar to TRBJ2-7, so the J call may be wrong. CDR1 is SGDLS and CDR2 is YYNGEE in the germline V gene. This CDR3 region has 16 residues.